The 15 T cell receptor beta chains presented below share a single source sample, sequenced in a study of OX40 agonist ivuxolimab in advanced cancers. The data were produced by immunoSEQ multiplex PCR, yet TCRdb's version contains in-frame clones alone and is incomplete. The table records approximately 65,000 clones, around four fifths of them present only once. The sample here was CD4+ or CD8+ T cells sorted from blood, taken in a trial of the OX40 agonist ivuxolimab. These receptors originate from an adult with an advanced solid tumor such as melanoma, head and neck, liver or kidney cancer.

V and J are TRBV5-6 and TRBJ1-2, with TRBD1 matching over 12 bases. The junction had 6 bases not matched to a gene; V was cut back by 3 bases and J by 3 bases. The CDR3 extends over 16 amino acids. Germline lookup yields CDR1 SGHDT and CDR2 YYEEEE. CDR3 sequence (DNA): TGTGCCAGCAGCTCCCCGGGACAGGGGGCGTACTATGGCTACACCTTC. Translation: CASSSPGQGAYYGYTF.

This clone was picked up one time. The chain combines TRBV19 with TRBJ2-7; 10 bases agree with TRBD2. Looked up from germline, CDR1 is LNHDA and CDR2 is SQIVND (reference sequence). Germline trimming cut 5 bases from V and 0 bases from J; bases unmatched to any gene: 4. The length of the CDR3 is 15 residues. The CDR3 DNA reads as TGTGCCAGTAGTTATACTAGCGGGGCCTCCTACGAGCAGTACTTC. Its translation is CASSYTSGASYEQYF. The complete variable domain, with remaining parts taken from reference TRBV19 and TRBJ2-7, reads DGGITQSPKYLFRKEGQNVTLSCEQNLNHDAMYWYRQDPGQGLRLIYYSQIVNDFQKGDIAEGYSVSREKKESFPLTVTSAQKNPTAFYLCASSYTSGASYEQYFGPGTRLTVT.

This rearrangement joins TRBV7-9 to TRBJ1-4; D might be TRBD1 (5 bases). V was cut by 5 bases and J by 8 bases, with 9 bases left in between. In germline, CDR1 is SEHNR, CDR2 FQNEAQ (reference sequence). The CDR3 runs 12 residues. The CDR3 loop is CASSPGGEKLFF. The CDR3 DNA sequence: TGTGCCAGCAGCCCCGGGGGGGAAAAACTGTTTTTT. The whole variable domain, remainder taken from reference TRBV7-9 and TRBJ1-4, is DTGVSQNPRHKITKRGQNVTFRCDPISEHNRLYWYRQTLGQGPEFLTYFQNEAQLEKSRLLSDRFSAERPKGSFSTLEIQRTEQGDSAMYLCASSPGGEKLFFGSGTQLSVL.

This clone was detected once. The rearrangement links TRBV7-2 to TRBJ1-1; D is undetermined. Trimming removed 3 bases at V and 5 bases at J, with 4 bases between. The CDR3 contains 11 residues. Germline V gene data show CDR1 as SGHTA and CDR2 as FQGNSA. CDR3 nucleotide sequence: TGTGCCAGCAGCTTTTATACTGAAGCTTTCTTT. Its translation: CASSFYTEAFF.

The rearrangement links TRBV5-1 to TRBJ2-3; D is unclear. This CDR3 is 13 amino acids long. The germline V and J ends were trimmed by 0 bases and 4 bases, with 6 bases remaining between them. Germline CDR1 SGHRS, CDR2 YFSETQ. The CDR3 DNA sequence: TGCGCCAGCAGCTTGGTTTTTGCAGATACGCAGTATTTT. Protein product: CASSLVFADTQYF.

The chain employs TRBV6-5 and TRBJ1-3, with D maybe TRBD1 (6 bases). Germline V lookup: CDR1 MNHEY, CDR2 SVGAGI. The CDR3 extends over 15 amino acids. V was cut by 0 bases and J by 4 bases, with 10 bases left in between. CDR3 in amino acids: CASSYSRGTGNTIYF. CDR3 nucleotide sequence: TGTGCCAGCAGTTACTCGAGGGGGACGGGAAACACCATATATTTT.

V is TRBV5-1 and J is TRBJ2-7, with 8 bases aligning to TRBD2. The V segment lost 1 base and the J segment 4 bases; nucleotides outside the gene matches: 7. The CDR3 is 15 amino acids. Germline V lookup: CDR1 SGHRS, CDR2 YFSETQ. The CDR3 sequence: CASSLSAAGVYEQYF. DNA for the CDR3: TGCGCCAGCAGCTTGAGCGCAGCGGGAGTTTACGAGCAGTACTTC.

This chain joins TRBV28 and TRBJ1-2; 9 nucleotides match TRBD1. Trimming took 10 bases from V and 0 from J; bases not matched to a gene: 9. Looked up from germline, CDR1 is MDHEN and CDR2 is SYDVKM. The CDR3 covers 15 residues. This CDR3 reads CAITGTGTANYGYTF. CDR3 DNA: TGTGCCATCACCGGGACAGGGACGGCTAACTATGGCTACACCTTC.

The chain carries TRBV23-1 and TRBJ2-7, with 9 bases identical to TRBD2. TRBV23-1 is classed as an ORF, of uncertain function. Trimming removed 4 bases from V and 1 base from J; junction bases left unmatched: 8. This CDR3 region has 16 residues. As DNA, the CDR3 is TGCGCCAGCAGTCCCCCGGGTAGCGGGAGATCCTACGAGCAGTACTTC. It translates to CASSPPGSGRSYEQYF.

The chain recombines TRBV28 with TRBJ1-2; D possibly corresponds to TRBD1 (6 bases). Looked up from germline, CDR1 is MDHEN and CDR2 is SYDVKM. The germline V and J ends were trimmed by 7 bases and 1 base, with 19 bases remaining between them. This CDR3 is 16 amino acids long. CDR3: CASTDPGGRGNYGYTF. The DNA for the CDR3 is TGTGCCAGCACCGACCCCGGGGGGCGGGGTAACTATGGCTACACCTTC.

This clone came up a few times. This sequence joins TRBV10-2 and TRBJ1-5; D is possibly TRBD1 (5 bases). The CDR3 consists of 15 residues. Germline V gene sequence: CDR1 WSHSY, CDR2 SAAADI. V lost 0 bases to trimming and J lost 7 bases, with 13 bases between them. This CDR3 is CASSESTGPGQPQHF. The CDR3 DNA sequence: TGCGCCAGCAGTGAGTCAACGGGACCGGGGCAGCCCCAGCATTTT.

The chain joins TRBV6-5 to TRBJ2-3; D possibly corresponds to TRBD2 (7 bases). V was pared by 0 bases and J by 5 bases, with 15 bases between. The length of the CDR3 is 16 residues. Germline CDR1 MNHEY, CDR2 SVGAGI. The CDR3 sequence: CASSYSSAGAVDTQYF. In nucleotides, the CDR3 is TGTGCCAGCAGTTACTCGAGCGCGGGGGCGGTAGATACGCAGTATTTT.

CDR3 nucleotides: TGTGCCAGTAGTATCCGGGCGCAGAACACAGATACGCAGTATTTT. Protein: CASSIRAQNTDTQYF. The V gene is TRBV19, the J gene TRBJ2-3, with no clear D. V lost 3 bases to trimming and J lost 2 bases, with 12 bases between them. This CDR3 is built from 15 residues. Germline V gene data show CDR1 as LNHDA and CDR2 as SQIVND (reference sequence).

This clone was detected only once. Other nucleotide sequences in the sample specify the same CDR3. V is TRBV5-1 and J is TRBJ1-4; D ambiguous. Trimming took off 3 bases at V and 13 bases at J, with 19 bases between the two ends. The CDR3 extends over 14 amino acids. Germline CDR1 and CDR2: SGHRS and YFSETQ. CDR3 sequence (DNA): TGCGCCAGCAGCTATACAGATAATGAAAAAGGACTGTTTTTT. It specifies CASSYTDNEKGLFF.

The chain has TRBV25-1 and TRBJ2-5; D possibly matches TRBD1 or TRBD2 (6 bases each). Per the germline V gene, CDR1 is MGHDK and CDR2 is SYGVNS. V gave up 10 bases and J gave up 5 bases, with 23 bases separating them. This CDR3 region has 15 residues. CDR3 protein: CATTPPSGAGETQYF. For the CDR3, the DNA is TGTGCCACCACCCCCCCCTCAGGGGCGGGGGAGACCCAGTACTTC.